The present T cell receptor (beta chain) was sequenced within a study of cytomegalovirus exposure and HLA in healthy donors. For the study at large: A preliminary data release comprised tens of millions of unique TCRs obtained from HLA-typed donors.

Regarding this clone: Its target is unknown.

Overall study results and limits: Cytomegalovirus association was listed for approximately 150 TCR beta chains. What was likely a sequencing artifact was a cluster of highly shared sequence variants. Looking again later, the authors saw that most CMV-associated TCR beta chains seemed HLA-restricted.

This CDR3 comprises 14 residues. Trimming removed 0 bases at V and 2 bases at J, with 6 bases between. Per germline, CDR1 SGHTS and CDR2 YDEGEE. A multiplex PCR was run with 60 Vbeta primers and 13 Jbeta primers. Method: immunoSEQ multiplex PCR; TCRdb's copy keeps in-frame clones and lacks some. The sample has roughly 180,000 clones; 70% to 80% are singletons. This chain connects TRBV5-8 to TRBJ1-5; D might be TRBD1 (5 bases). Input material: PBMCs. The receptor was isolated from a woman aged 25 to 39 in good health and CMV-seropositive. The CDR3 is CASSLVGGNQPQHF. The DNA for the CDR3 is TGTGCCAGCAGCTTGGTAGGGGGCAATCAGCCCCAGCATTTT.